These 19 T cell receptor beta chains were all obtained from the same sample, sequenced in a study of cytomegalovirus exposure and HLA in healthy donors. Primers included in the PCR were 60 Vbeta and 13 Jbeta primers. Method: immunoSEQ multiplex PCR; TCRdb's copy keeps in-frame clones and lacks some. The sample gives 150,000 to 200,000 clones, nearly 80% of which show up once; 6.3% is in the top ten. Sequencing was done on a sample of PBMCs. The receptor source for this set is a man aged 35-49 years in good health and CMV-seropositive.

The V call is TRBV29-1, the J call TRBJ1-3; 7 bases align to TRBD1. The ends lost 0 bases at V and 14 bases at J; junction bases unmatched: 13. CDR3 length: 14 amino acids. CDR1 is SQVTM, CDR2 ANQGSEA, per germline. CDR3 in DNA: TGCAGCGTTGAAGACTGGGACAGAGACCATACCTTATATTTT. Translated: CSVEDWDRDHTLYF.

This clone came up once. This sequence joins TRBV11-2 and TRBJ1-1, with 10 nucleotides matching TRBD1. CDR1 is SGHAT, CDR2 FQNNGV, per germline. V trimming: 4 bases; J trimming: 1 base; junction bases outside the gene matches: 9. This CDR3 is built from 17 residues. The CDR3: CASSWGSGQGTNTEAFF. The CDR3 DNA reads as TGTGCCAGCAGCTGGGGGTCGGGACAGGGGACGAACACTGAAGCTTTCTTT.

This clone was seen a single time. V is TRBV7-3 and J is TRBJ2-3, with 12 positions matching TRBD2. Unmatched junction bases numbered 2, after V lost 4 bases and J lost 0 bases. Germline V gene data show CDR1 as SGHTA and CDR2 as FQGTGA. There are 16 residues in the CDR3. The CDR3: CASSSGTSGSTDTQYF. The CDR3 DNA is TGTGCCAGCAGCTCGGGGACTAGCGGGAGCACAGATACGCAGTATTTT.

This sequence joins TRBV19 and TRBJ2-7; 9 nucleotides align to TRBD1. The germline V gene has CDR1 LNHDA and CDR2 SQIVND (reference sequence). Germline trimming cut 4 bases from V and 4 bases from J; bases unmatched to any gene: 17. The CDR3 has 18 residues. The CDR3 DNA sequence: TGTGCCAGTAGTAGCGGGACAGGGATTGGGGGAGCCCAATACGAGCAGTACTTC. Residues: CASSSGTGIGGAQYEQYF.

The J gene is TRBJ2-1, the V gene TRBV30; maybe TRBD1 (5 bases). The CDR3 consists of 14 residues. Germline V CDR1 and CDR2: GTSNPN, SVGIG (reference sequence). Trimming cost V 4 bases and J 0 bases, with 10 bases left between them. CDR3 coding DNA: TGTGCCTGGACTGGCGACAGCTCCTACAATGAGCAGTTCTTC. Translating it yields CAWTGDSSYNEQFF.

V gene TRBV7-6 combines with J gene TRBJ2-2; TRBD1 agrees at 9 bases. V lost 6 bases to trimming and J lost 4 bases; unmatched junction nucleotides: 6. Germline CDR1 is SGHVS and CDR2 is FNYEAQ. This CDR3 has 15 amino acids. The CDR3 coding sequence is TGTGCCAGCAGTATACAGGGGGCTGTCACCGGGGAGCTGTTTTTT. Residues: CASSIQGAVTGELFF.

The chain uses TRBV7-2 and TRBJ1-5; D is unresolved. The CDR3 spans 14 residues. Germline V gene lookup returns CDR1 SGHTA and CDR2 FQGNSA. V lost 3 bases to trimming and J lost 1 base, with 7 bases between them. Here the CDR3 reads CASSLGRSNQPQHF. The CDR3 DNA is TGTGCCAGCAGCTTGGGGAGGAGCAATCAGCCCCAGCATTTT.

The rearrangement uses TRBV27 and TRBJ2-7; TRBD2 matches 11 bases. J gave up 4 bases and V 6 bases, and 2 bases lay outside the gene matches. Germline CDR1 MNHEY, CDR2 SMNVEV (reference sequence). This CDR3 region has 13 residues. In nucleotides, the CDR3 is TGTGCCAGCAGGATAGCGGGAGGGTACGAGCAGTACTTC. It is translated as CASRIAGGYEQYF.

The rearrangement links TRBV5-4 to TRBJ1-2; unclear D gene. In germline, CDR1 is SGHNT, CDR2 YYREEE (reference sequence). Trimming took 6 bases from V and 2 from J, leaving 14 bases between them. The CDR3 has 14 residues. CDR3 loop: CASTPRGLNYGYTF. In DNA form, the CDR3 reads TGTGCCAGCACCCCTCGGGGTCTAAACTATGGCTACACCTTC.

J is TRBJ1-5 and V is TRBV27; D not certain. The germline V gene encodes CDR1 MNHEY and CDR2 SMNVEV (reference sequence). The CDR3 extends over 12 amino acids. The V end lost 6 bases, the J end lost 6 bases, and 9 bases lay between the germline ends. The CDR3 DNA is TGTGCCAGCAGGGAGGTGGGTCAGCCCCAGCATTTT. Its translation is CASREVGQPQHF.

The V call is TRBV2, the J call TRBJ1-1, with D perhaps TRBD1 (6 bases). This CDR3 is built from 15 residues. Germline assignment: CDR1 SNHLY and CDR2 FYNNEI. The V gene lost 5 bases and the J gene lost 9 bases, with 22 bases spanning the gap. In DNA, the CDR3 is TGTGCCAGCAGTACAAGGGTCACAGGGCGGGTACAAGCTTTCTTT. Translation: CASSTRVTGRVQAFF.

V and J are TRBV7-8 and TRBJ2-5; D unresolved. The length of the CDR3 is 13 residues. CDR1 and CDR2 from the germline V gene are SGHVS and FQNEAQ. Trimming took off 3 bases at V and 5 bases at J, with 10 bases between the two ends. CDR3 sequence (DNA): TGTGCCAGCAGCTTCCCCAGCGCCGAGACCCAGTACTTC. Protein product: CASSFPSAETQYF.

For the CDR3, the DNA is TGTGCCAGCTCACCAATGTTGGGAGGGACCCAGTACTTC. Its protein is CASSPMLGGTQYF. The chain joins TRBV18 to TRBJ2-5; maybe TRBD2 (6 bases). Germline CDR1 and CDR2: KGHSH and LQKENI. With 2 bases removed from V and 7 bases from J, the gap between germline ends came to 11 bases. The CDR3 is 13 residues long.

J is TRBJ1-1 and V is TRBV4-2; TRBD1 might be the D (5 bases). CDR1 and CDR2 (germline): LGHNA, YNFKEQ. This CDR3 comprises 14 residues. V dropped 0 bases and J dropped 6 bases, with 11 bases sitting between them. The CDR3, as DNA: TGTGCCAGCAGCCAAGAGTTAAGGGGCGCTGAAGCTTTCTTT. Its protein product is CASSQELRGAEAFF.

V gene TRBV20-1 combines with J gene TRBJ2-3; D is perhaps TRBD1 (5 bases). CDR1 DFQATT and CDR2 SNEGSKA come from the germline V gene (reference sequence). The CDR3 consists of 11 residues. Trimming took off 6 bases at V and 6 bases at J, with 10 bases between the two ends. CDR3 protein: CSAGLGDTQYF. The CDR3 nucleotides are TGCAGTGCGGGGCTCGGGGATACGCAGTATTTT.

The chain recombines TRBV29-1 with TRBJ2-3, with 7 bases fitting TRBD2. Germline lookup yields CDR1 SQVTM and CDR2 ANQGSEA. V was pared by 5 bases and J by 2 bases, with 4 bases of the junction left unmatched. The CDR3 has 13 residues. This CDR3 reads CSVSSGYTDTQYF. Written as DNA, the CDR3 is TGCAGCGTTTCTAGCGGATACACAGATACGCAGTATTTT.

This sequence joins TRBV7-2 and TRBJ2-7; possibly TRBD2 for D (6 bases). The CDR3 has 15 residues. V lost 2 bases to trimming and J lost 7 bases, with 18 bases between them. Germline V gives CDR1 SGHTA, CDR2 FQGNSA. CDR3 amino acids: CASSLSGGNIREQYF. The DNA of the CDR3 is TGTGCCAGCAGCTTAAGTGGCGGGAACATCAGGGAGCAGTACTTC. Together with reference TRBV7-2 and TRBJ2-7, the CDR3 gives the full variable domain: GAGVSQSPSNKVTEKGKDVELRCDPISGHTALYWYRQSLGQGLEFLIYFQGNSAPDKSGLPSDRFSAERTGGSVSTLTIQRTQQEDSAVYLCASSLSGGNIREQYFGPGTRLTVT.

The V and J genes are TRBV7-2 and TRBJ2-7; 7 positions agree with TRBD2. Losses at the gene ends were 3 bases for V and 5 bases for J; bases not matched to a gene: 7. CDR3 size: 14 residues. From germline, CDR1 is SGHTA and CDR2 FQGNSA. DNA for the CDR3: TGTGCCAGCAGCTTGACGGGAGGACGGAACGAGCAGTACTTC. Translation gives CASSLTGGRNEQYF.

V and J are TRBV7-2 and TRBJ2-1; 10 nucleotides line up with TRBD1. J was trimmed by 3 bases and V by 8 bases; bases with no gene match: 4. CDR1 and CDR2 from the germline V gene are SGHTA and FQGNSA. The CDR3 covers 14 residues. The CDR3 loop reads CASGRDRGYNEQFF. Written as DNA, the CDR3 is TGTGCCAGCGGGCGGGACAGGGGCTACAATGAGCAGTTCTTC.